Detailed here is one TCR beta chain. Germline V lookup: CDR1 MRHNA, CDR2 SNTAGT. The CDR3 spans 17 residues. V lost 6 bases and J lost 1, with 21 bases in between. The PCR used 60 Vbeta and 13 Jbeta primers. Method: immunoSEQ multiplex PCR; TCRdb's copy keeps in-frame clones and lacks some. The sample lists 150,000 to 200,000 clones; over 65% were seen once. This entry belongs to a study of cytomegalovirus exposure and HLA in healthy donors. The receptor's source is a woman in her twenties or thirties in good health and CMV-seropositive. This chain uses TRBV6-4 with TRBJ2-5; possibly TRBD1 for D (6 bases). Sequencing was done on a sample of PBMCs. The CDR3 region has the DNA TGTGCCAGCAGGTCGCCGGGACAAGGAAACCTCCAAGAGACCCAGTACTTC. The encoded protein is CASRSPGQGNLQETQYF.